The clone carrying this TCR beta chain has just one count. The record originates from a study of prognosis after radiotherapy for stage I lung cancer. Germline CDR1 is SGHAT and CDR2 is FQDESV (reference sequence). The V gene end was trimmed by 5 bases and the J gene end by 4 bases; junction bases not matched to a gene: 6. The CDR3 extends over 14 amino acids. Two rounds of multiplex PCR amplified TCR beta CDR3 from genomic DNA. Every TRBV and TRBJ gene had its own specific primer in first-round PCR. From the multiplex PCR reads, TCRdb called clonotypes with MiXCR, one entry per CDR3 protein. The sample holds 13,000 or so distinct CDR3 sequences, about 46% seen once.

The chain links TRBV11-1 to TRBJ1-2; TRBD1 matches at 8 bases. Sequenced material: PBMCs, taken before or after stereotactic body radiation therapy (not recorded which). This TCR was recovered from a donor over 45 with non-small cell lung cancer. CDR3 coding DNA: TGTGCCAGCAGCGCCCGACAGGGGTTCTATGGCTACACCTTC. This translates into CASSARQGFYGYTF.